The next 2 T cell receptor beta chains were all read from a single sample in a study of blood T cell repertoires in COVID-19. The table came from immunoSEQ multiplex PCR; TCRdb's copy has only in-frame clones and leaves some out. This sample has 200,000 to 250,000 clones, with approximately 85% found just once. Sequencing was carried out using peripheral blood. These TCRs come from a woman between 70 and 85 years old with COVID-19, enrolled during active disease.

The CDR3 region is CASSPQTGVGEQYF. The CDR3 coding sequence is TGTGCCAGCTCCCCCCAGACAGGGGTTGGCGAGCAGTACTTC. This chain links TRBV18 with TRBJ2-7; 8 nucleotides align to TRBD1. The CDR3 spans 14 residues. Germline V gene lookup returns CDR1 KGHSH and CDR2 LQKENI. V shed 6 bases, J shed 6 bases, and the junction held 10 bases outside the gene matches.

The CDR3 loop is CAIMSDRTFRDTEAFF. The CDR3 nucleotides read TGTGCCATCATGTCCGACAGGACGTTTAGGGACACTGAAGCTTTCTTT. The V and J genes are TRBV10-3 and TRBJ1-1; possibly TRBD1 for D (6 bases). Trimming removed 7 bases at V and 3 bases at J, with 21 bases between. The V gene's germline CDR1 is ENHRY and CDR2 SYGVKD. The CDR3 is made up of 16 amino acids.